This paragraph reports one TCR beta chain. The length of the CDR3 is 14 residues. V lost 6 bases to trimming and J lost 4 bases, with 15 bases between them. CDR1 is MDHEN, CDR2 SYDVKM, per germline. Next came a second PCR, run for about 7 to 11 cycles, which used a sample-barcoded 5' primer along with a J-beta primer mix. MiXCR, run by TCRdb on the 5' RACE reads, gives a single entry per CDR3 protein. The sample holds about 540,000 distinct CDR3 sequences; around 24% are singletons and the top ten take 8.5% to 9.5%. The data were taken from a study of blood T cells in healthy people across ages. The same specimen was also included in a second study, on T cells of mothers and their children.

The chain links TRBV28 to TRBJ1-2; tentatively, D is TRBD1 (5 bases). The sequenced sample consisted of blood. The sequence derives from a boy aged 5-17 years in good health. CDR3 in DNA: TGTGCCAGCAGACGACCGACAGATGGCTATGGCTACACCTTC. Translation gives CASRRPTDGYGYTF.